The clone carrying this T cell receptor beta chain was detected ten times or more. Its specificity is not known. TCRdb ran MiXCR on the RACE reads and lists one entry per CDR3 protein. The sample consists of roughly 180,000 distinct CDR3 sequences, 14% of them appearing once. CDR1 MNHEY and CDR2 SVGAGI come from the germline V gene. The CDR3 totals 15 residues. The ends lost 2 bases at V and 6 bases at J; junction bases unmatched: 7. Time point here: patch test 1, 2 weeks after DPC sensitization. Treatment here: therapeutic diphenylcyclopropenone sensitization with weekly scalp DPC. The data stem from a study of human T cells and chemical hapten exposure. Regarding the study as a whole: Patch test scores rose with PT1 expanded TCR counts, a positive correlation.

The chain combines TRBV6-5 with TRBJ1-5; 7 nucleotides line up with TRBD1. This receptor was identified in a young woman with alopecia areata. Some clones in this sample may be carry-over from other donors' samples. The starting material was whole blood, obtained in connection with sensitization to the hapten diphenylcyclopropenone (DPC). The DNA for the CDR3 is TGTGCCAGCAGTTACGCAGGGGGAAGTAGTCAGCCCCAGCATTTT. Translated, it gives CASSYAGGSSQPQHF.